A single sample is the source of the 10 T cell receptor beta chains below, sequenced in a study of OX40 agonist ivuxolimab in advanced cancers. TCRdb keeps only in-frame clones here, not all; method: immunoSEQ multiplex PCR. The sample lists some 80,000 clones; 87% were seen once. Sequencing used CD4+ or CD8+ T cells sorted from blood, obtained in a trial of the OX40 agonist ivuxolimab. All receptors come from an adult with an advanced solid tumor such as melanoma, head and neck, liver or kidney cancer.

The CDR3 loop is CASSPRTSGSGYEQYF. CDR3 in DNA: TGTGCCAGCAGCCCCCGGACTAGCGGGAGTGGTTACGAGCAGTACTTC. The chain employs TRBV9 and TRBJ2-7, with TRBD2 matching over 13 bases. In germline, CDR1 is SGDLS, CDR2 YYNGEE. This CDR3 region has 16 residues. With V trimmed by 4 bases and J by 4 bases, 8 bases remained unmatched.

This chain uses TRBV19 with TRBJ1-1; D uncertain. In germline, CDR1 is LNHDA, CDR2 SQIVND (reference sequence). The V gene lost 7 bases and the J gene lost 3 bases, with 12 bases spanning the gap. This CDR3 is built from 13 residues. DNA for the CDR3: TGTGCCAGTAACCCTTCGGGATACACTGAAGCTTTCTTT. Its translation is CASNPSGYTEAFF.

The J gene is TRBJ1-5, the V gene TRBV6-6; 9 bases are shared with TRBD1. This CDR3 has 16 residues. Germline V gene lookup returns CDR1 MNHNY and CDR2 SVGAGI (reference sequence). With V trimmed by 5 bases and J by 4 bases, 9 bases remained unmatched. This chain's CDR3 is CASSPVRDRGNQPQHF. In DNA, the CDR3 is TGTGCCAGCAGTCCAGTCCGTGACAGGGGGAATCAGCCCCAGCATTTT.

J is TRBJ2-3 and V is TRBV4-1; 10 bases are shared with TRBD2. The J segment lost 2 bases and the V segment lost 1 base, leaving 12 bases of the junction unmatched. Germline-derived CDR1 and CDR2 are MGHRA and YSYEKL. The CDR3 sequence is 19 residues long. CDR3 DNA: TGCGCCAGCAGCCAAGGAAGAGGGGATAGCGGGGGGATCACAGATACGCAGTATTTT. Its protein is CASSQGRGDSGGITDTQYF.

The CDR3 region is CASSLRDTHSGGYTF. DNA for the CDR3: TGTGCCAGCAGCTTGAGGGACACACACTCGGGGGGCTACACCTTC. V usage is TRBV5-5 and J usage is TRBJ1-2; a possible D gene is TRBD1 (6 bases). The CDR3 contains 15 residues. The ends were cut back, 1 base at V and 8 bases at J, with 18 bases in the middle. From germline, CDR1 is SGHKS and CDR2 YYEKEE (reference sequence).

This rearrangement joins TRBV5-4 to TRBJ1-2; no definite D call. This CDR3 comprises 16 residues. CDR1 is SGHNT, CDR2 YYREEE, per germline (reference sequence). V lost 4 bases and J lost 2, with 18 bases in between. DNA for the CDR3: TGTGCCAGCAGCCCGGGTCAGAGGGTTCTCAACTATGGCTACACCTTC. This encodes CASSPGQRVLNYGYTF.

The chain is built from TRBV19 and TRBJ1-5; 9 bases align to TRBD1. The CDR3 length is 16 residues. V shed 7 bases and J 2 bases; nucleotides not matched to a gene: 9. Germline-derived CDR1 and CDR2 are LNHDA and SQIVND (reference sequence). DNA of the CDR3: TGTGCCAGTACAGCCGGGACAGGGAGGGGCAATCAGCCCCAGCATTTT. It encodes CASTAGTGRGNQPQHF. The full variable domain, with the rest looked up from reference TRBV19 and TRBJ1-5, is DGGITQSPKYLFRKEGQNVTLSCEQNLNHDAMYWYRQDPGQGLRLIYYSQIVNDFQKGDIAEGYSVSREKKESFPLTVTSAQKNPTAFYLCASTAGTGRGNQPQHFGDGTRLSIL.

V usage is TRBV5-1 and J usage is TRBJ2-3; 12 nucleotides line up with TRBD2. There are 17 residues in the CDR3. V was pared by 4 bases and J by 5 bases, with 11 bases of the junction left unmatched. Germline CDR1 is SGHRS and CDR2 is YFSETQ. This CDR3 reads CASSPLSSSGGVDTQYF. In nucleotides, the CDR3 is TGCGCCAGCAGCCCCCTCTCATCTAGCGGGGGGGTAGATACGCAGTATTTT.

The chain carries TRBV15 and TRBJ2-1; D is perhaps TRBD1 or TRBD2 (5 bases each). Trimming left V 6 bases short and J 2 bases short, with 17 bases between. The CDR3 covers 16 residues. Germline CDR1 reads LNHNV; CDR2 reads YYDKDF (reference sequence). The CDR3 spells CATRRDRGGAYNEQFF. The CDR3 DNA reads TGTGCCACCAGACGGGACCGGGGTGGCGCCTACAATGAGCAGTTCTTC.

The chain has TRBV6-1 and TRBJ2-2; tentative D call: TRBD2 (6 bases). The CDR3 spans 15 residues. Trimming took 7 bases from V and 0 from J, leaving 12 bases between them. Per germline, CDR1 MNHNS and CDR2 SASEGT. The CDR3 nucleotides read TGTGCCAGCAAAATGATAGCGGCGAACACCGGGGAGCTGTTTTTT. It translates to CASKMIAANTGELFF.